A selection of T cell receptor beta chains follows, all from one sample in a study of OX40 agonist ivuxolimab in advanced cancers. The data were produced by immunoSEQ multiplex PCR, yet TCRdb's version contains in-frame clones alone and is incomplete. The sample contains tens of thousands of clones, 84% of which appear only once. The sequencing here drew on CD4+ or CD8+ T cells sorted from blood, taken in a trial of the OX40 agonist ivuxolimab. These TCRs come from an adult with an advanced solid tumor such as melanoma, head and neck, liver or kidney cancer. Both conserved end residues are part of each CDR3. D genes are given only for firm matches. Expanded clones are given a class, and other clones once, few, many or no size at all.

clone_size	d_call	cdr3_length	v_call	j_call	cdr3_aa	cdr3_nt
NA	NA	12	TRBV14	TRBJ2-3	CASSQTTDTQYF	TGTGCCAGCAGCCAAACGACAGATACGCAGTATTTT
NA	TRBD2	12	TRBV29-1	TRBJ2-1	CSVVAGGREQFF	TGCAGCGTTGTGGCGGGGGGCCGGGAGCAGTTCTTC
once	TRBD1	12	TRBV14	TRBJ2-7	CASSSGGYEQYF	TGTGCCAGCAGCTCAGGGGGCTACGAGCAGTACTTC
NA	NA	17	TRBV4-1	TRBJ2-1	CASSQTTTTALWNEQFF	TGCGCCAGCAGCCAAACAACCACGACCGCTTTATGGAATGAGCAGTTCTTC
once	TRBD1	14	TRBV7-8	TRBJ2-7	CASSSGQVPYEQYF	TGTGCCAGCAGCTCGGGACAGGTCCCCTACGAGCAGTACTTC
NA	TRBD2	15	TRBV19	TRBJ2-2	CASSTPGRRTGELFF	TGTGCCAGTAGTACACCCGGGAGGAGGACCGGGGAGCTGTTTTTT
NA	TRBD1	16	TRBV2	TRBJ1-5	CASLRGDRELNQPQHF	TGTGCCAGCCTCCGAGGGGACAGGGAGCTCAATCAGCCCCAGCATTTT
NA	NA	10	TRBV29-1	TRBJ2-3	CSVELSAVYF	TGCAGCGTTGAATTATCGGCCGTTTATTTT
NA	TRBD2	19	TRBV5-1	TRBJ2-7	CASSSTRGTSGGLLYEQYF	TGCGCCAGCAGCTCCACCCGAGGGACTAGCGGAGGCCTACTCTACGAGCAGTACTTC
NA	TRBD1	18	TRBV11-2	TRBJ1-3	CASSLNLVQGALGNTIYF	TGTGCCAGCAGCTTAAATTTGGTACAGGGGGCCCTCGGAAACACCATATATTTT
NA	TRBD2	16	TRBV19	TRBJ2-2	CASSPGGGRYTGELFF	TGTGCCAGTAGTCCAGGTGGCGGGAGGTACACCGGGGAGCTGTTTTTT
NA	TRBD1	14	TRBV6-5	TRBJ1-1	CASSYRGQGTEAFF	TGTGCCAGCAGTTACCGTGGACAGGGCACTGAAGCTTTCTTT
few	NA	13	TRBV10-2	TRBJ1-4	CASRNILGEKLFF	TGCGCCAGCAGGAATATCTTGGGGGAAAAACTGTTTTTT
NA	TRBD1	15	TRBV19	TRBJ2-7	CASSSTGTGSYEQYF	TGTGCCAGTAGTTCGACCGGGACAGGCTCCTACGAGCAGTACTTC
NA	NA	11	TRBV29-1	TRBJ1-4	CSSSSGEKLFF	TGCAGCTCATCCTCGGGGGAAAAACTGTTTTTT
NA	TRBD1	15	TRBV10-3	TRBJ1-1	CAISEYGTGVTEAFF	TGTGCCATCAGTGAGTACGGGACAGGGGTTACTGAAGCTTTCTTT